The TCR beta chain under discussion was sequenced for a study of blood T cell repertoires in COVID-19. About the research overall: Some COVID-19 samples were acute and others convalescent; all came from the United States, Italy and Spain.

Source study methods: From reference gene primer amplification, estimates of nucleated cell counts were derived. Sequenced by immunoSEQ multiplex PCR; TCRdb stores in-frame clones only, minus some. That table furnishes V, J and clone size, whereas the DNA furnished D and trimming. The table records roughly 380,000 clones, more than 85% of them present only once. CDR1 and CDR2 from the germline V gene are LNHDA and SQIVND (reference sequence). There are 15 residues in the CDR3. V shed 2 bases and J 2 bases; nucleotides not matched to a gene: 5. In Cohort 3, a recovered donor had either two negative PCRs, clearance, or symptom resolution.

The sequenced sample consisted of PBMCs or T cells enriched from blood (not recorded which). The gene calls are TRBV19 and TRBJ1-2; TRBD1 matches at 7 bases. The origin of this receptor is a woman aged 25 to 39 who had recovered from COVID-19. The CDR3 DNA is TGTGCCAGTAGTATATTCCCGACAGGGAACTATGGCTACACCTTC. Translating gives CASSIFPTGNYGYTF. Together with reference TRBV19 and TRBJ1-2, the CDR3 gives the full variable domain: DGGITQSPKYLFRKEGQNVTLSCEQNLNHDAMYWYRQDPGQGLRLIYYSQIVNDFQKGDIAEGYSVSREKKESFPLTVTSAQKNPTAFYLCASSIFPTGNYGYTFGSGTRLTVV.